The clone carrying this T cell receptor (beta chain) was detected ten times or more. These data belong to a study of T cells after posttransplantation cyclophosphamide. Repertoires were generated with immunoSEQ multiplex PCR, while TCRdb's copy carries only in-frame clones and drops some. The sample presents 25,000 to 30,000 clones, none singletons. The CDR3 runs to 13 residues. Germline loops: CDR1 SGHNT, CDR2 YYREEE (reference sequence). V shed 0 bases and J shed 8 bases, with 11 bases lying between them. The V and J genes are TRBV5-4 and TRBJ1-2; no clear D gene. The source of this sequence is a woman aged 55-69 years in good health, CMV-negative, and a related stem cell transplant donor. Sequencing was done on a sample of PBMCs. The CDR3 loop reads CASSLGLVSGYTF. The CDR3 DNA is TGTGCCAGCAGCTTGGGGCTGGTATCGGGCTACACCTTC.